The 10 T cell receptor beta chains given below trace back to one sample, sequenced in a study of shared clonotypes between healthy human individuals. The data were produced by immunoSEQ multiplex PCR, yet TCRdb's version contains in-frame clones alone and is incomplete. The table records 2,500,000 or so clones, over 85% of them present only once. The sequenced sample was naive CD4+ T cells sorted from blood. Noted subset: CD45RA+ positively selected. These receptor sequences come from a man younger than 30 in good health.

V is TRBV7-2 and J is TRBJ2-7; 7 bases map to TRBD1. CDR1 and CDR2 from the germline V gene are SGHTA and FQGNSA. The CDR3 extends over 15 amino acids. The trim removed 5 bases at V and 2 bases at J, leaving 9 bases unmatched. The CDR3, as DNA: TGTGCCAGCAGCCCGCAGACAGGGTTACCCTACGAGCAGTACTTC. Translating it yields CASSPQTGLPYEQYF. Complete variable domain (other parts from reference TRBV7-2 and TRBJ2-7): GAGVSQSPSNKVTEKGKDVELRCDPISGHTALYWYRQSLGQGLEFLIYFQGNSAPDKSGLPSDRFSAERTGGSVSTLTIQRTQQEDSAVYLCASSPQTGLPYEQYFGPGTRLTVT.

This chain connects TRBV6-5 to TRBJ2-5; possible D gene TRBD1, 5 bases. This CDR3 has 14 residues. From germline, CDR1 is MNHEY and CDR2 SVGAGI. V was trimmed by 6 bases and J by 1 base, leaving 12 bases between them. CDR3 loop: CASRKRGPQETQYF. The CDR3, as DNA: TGTGCCAGCAGAAAAAGGGGTCCCCAAGAGACCCAGTACTTC.

This sequence joins TRBV7-2 and TRBJ2-5, with D possibly matching TRBD1 (6 bases). Trimming removed 1 base from V and 1 base from J, with 10 bases in between. The CDR3 is 15 residues long. CDR1 and CDR2 (germline): SGHTA, FQGNSA. The CDR3 DNA reads TGTGCCAGCAGCTTAGTAGGGGGACCCCAAGAGACCCAGTACTTC. Translating it yields CASSLVGGPQETQYF.

This clone was seen just once. The chain combines TRBV5-4 with TRBJ1-3, with D perhaps matching TRBD1 (5 bases). The CDR3 loop spans 14 amino acids. Trimming removed 0 bases from V and 10 bases from J, with 14 bases in between. CDR1 and CDR2 from the germline V gene are SGHNT and YYREEE (reference sequence). CDR3 sequence: CASSLEGAASTIYF. The CDR3 nucleotides read TGTGCCAGCAGCTTGGAAGGGGCCGCATCGACCATATATTTT.

Here the CDR3 reads CASRRDIGELFF. The CDR3 coding sequence is TGTGCCAGCAGGCGGGACATCGGGGAGCTGTTTTTT. The V gene is TRBV7-2, the J gene TRBJ2-2; D possibly uses TRBD1 or TRBD2 (6 bases each). In germline, CDR1 is SGHTA, CDR2 FQGNSA. The CDR3 spans 12 residues. V was trimmed by 6 bases and J by 7 bases, leaving 9 bases between them.

The rearrangement uses TRBV5-4 and TRBJ1-1, with a tentative D call TRBD1 (6 bases). Germline CDR1 and CDR2: SGHNT and YYREEE (reference sequence). V lost 1 base and J 6 bases, leaving 16 bases between the germline ends. The CDR3 contains 15 residues. The CDR3: CASSLPATGIAEAFF. CDR3 bases: TGTGCCAGCAGCTTGCCCGCTACAGGGATCGCTGAAGCTTTCTTT.

The rearrangement links TRBV15 to TRBJ1-5; no clear D gene. CDR1 is LNHNV and CDR2 is YYDKDF in the germline V gene (reference sequence). Deletions cut 5 bases from V and 0 bases from J, with 11 bases between. The CDR3 contains 15 residues. The CDR3 region is CATSPLRSSNQPQHF. The CDR3 bases are TGTGCCACCAGCCCCCTACGGAGTAGCAATCAGCCCCAGCATTTT.

J is TRBJ2-1 and V is TRBV10-1; D gene uncertain. The germline V gene has CDR1 WNHNN and CDR2 SYGVQD (reference sequence). V shed 0 bases and J shed 12 bases, with 9 bases lying between them. The CDR3 sequence is 12 residues long. The CDR3 DNA reads TGCGCCAGCAGTGAGTCTGGGTCAGTGCAGTTCTTC. It is translated as CASSESGSVQFF.

The chain links TRBV6-1 to TRBJ2-7, with TRBD1 matching 7 bases. Germline V gene data show CDR1 as MNHNS and CDR2 as SASEGT. The CDR3 sequence is 14 residues long. Germline trimming cut 7 bases from V and 0 bases from J; bases unmatched to any gene: 6. CDR3: CASTRTGSSYEQYF. CDR3 bases: TGTGCCAGCACCCGGACAGGTAGCTCCTACGAGCAGTACTTC.

The chain is built from TRBV25-1 and TRBJ2-2; 7 bases agree with TRBD1. After removal of 5 bases from V and 3 bases from J, the junction contained 9 bases not matched to a gene. Germline V gene sequence: CDR1 MGHDK, CDR2 SYGVNS. CDR3 length: 16 residues. CDR3 in amino acids: CASSYVEGADTGELFF. CDR3 DNA sequence: TGTGCCAGCAGTTATGTAGAGGGGGCGGACACCGGGGAGCTGTTTTTT.